This T cell receptor (beta chain) is from a study of CD8+ T cells in alopecia areata. Study context: Using the percentage of affected scalp area, treated patients' severity was scored.

Extracted RNA was reverse transcribed into cDNA, the sequencing template. Method: immunoSEQ multiplex PCR; TCRdb's copy keeps in-frame clones and lacks some. Among about 180,000 clones listed, roughly 50% were seen once. Findings and caveats of the study: While patients received tofacitinib, many expanded lesional clones remained present in scalp and blood.

Germline lookup yields CDR1 MNHEY and CDR2 SVGAGI. V lost 10 bases and J 5 bases, leaving 22 bases between the germline ends. This CDR3 has 15 residues. This clone came up a few times. Its antigen is unidentified. The treatment denotes: oral pan-JAK inhibitor, 5-10 mg twice daily. The receptor was derived from a human donor with alopecia areata. The genes are TRBV6-5 and TRBJ2-3; D ambiguous. The source material was CD4+ T cells sorted from blood, sampled between weeks 55 and 65, from a patient treated with tofacitinib. The CDR3 sequence is CATRLEQLSLDTQYF. In nucleotides, the CDR3 is TGTGCCACCAGGCTCGAACAGCTCAGCCTAGATACGCAGTATTTT.